This passage covers 8 T cell receptor beta chains from one sample sequenced in a study of identical twins (dated by TCRdb to 2016 to 2017). Library preparation used 5' RACE. TCRdb records Illumina HiSeq 2000 as the sequencer. TCRdb's own reprocessing of the public reads used fastp at Q25 and MiXCR and kept productive beta chains. Every distinct CDR3 protein forms one entry, paired with its most common genes and DNA. This sample gives 600,000 to 800,000 distinct CDR3 sequences in total; 21% of them show up just once. Over 4% of the sample is taken by the ten largest. The same data also went into a second study, on T cells expressing NK-cell markers.

The sample comprised PBMCs. Receptors originate from a woman aged 18 to 35 in good health.

The gene calls are TRBV6-2 or TRBV6-3 and TRBJ2-3; 10 positions agree with TRBD2. The CDR3 sequence is 21 residues long. The germline V gene has CDR1 MNHEY and CDR2 SVGEGT. V lost 2 bases and J lost 0; bases outside the gene matches: 17. The CDR3 DNA reads as TGTGCCAGCAGTTACCCTAGTCTCTCGGCTAGCGGGAGCACTAGCACAGATACGCAGTATTTT. This sequence encodes CASSYPSLSASGSTSTDTQYF.

This clonotype occurred a few times. The rearrangement joins TRBV5-5 to TRBJ2-7; D is ambiguous. The CDR3 consists of 14 residues. Trimming pared 4 bases from V and 3 bases from J, leaving 14 bases between. Germline assignment: CDR1 SGHKS and CDR2 YYEKEE (reference sequence). CDR3 sequence: CASSPSAGYYEQYF. CDR3 nucleotide sequence: TGTGCCAGCAGCCCCTCCGCAGGCTACTACGAGCAGTACTTC. The full variable domain, with the rest looked up from reference TRBV5-5 and TRBJ2-7, is DAGVTQSPTHLIKTRGQQVTLRCSPISGHKSVSWYQQVLGQGPQFIFQYYEKEERGRGNFPDRFSARQFPNYSSELNVNALLLGDSALYLCASSPSAGYYEQYFGPGTRLTVT.

This clonotype was counted a few times. This rearrangement joins TRBV25-1 to TRBJ2-1, with D perhaps TRBD2 (5 bases). Germline lookup yields CDR1 MGHDK and CDR2 SYGVNS. The CDR3 covers 18 residues. Deletions cut 4 bases from V and 0 bases from J, with 19 bases between. Written as DNA, the CDR3 is TGTGCCAGCAGTGGACCTCTCCCCCGGGGTAGCTCCTACAATGAGCAGTTCTTC. It yields the protein CASSGPLPRGSSYNEQFF.

V gene TRBV7-3 combines with J gene TRBJ2-5; D is ambiguous. V dropped 4 bases and J dropped 1 base, with 7 bases sitting between them. CDR3 length equals 13 residues. Germline V lookup: CDR1 SGHTA, CDR2 FQGTGA. CDR3 in amino acids: CASSWGSQETQYF. The CDR3, as DNA: TGTGCCAGCAGCTGGGGTTCCCAAGAGACCCAGTACTTC.

This clonotype was counted many times. The V call is TRBV5-6, the J call TRBJ2-7; 8 nucleotides align to TRBD1. Losses at the gene ends were 3 bases for V and 2 bases for J; bases not matched to a gene: 1. The germline gives CDR1 SGHDT, CDR2 YYEEEE. The CDR3 length is 13 residues. The CDR3 DNA is TGTGCCAGCAGCTACAGGGGGACCTACGAGCAGTACTTC. Protein sequence: CASSYRGTYEQYF.

This clonotype turned up a few times. The chain links TRBV12-3 or TRBV12-4 to TRBJ1-1; the D is unclear. The CDR3 is 15 amino acids. V lost 5 bases to trimming and J lost 1 base, with 14 bases between them. This chain's CDR3 is CASSPRGGWNTEAFF. In nucleotides, the CDR3 is TGTGCCAGCAGTCCCCGGGGAGGGTGGAACACTGAAGCTTTCTTT.

V is TRBV20-1 and J is TRBJ1-1; perhaps TRBD1 as D (5 bases). With 5 bases removed from V and 1 base from J, the gap between germline ends came to 17 bases. CDR1 is DFQATT, CDR2 SNEGSKA, per germline (reference sequence). The CDR3 is made up of 15 amino acids. The CDR3 reads CSAAGGGHGNTEAFF. As DNA, the CDR3 is TGCAGTGCTGCCGGGGGTGGACATGGGAACACTGAAGCTTTCTTT.

This clonotype was counted many times. This chain joins TRBV6-5 and TRBJ2-1, with D uncertain. The ends were cut back, 2 bases at V and 9 bases at J, with 14 bases in the middle. The CDR3 has 14 amino acids. The germline CDR1 and CDR2 sequences are MNHEY and SVGAGI. This chain's CDR3 is CASSYDGSRIEQFF. Here the CDR3 DNA reads TGTGCCAGCAGTTACGATGGTAGTAGGATTGAGCAGTTCTTC.